These T cell receptor beta chains were read from a single sample in a study of T cell responses to AZD1222 COVID-19 vaccine. Libraries were prepared by immunoSEQ multiplex PCR; TCRdb keeps only in-frame clonotypes and omits some of them. The sample shows about 94,000 clones, 90% of them seen only once. Sequenced material: peripheral blood, taken on day 0 of AZD1222 vaccination. The receptors shown here come from an adult in good health. The CDR3 runs from the conserved cysteine through the conserved F or W. A D gene is named only where the DNA matches it firmly. Expanded clones are given a class, and other clones once, few, many or no size at all.

abundance	v_gene	d_gene	j_gene	CDR3aa	CDR3nt
-	TRBV4-1	-	TRBJ1-1	CASSQGVGGGTEAFF	TGCGCCAGCAGCCAAGGGGTGGGGGGCGGCACTGAAGCTTTCTTT
few	TRBV7-6	-	TRBJ2-7	CASSLARSSYEQYF	TGTGCCAGCAGCTTAGCCAGGAGCTCCTACGAGCAGTACTTC
-	TRBV5-4	-	TRBJ2-2	CASSLKTAGGGIGELFF	TGTGCCAGCAGCTTAAAAACCGCAGGTGGGGGGATCGGGGAGCTGTTTTTT
once	TRBV7-3	-	TRBJ2-1	CASSMPYDEQFF	TGTGCCAGCAGCATGCCATACGATGAGCAGTTCTTC
medium-sized	TRBV3-1/TRBV3-2	TRBD1	TRBJ1-6	CASSQEWDRAGSPLHF	TGTGCCAGCAGCCAAGAGTGGGACAGGGCTGGTTCACCCCTCCACTTT
few	TRBV7-8	TRBD2	TRBJ2-1	CASSSRMGAGAYNEQFF	TGTGCCAGCAGCTCTAGGATGGGAGCGGGGGCCTACAATGAGCAGTTCTTC
once	TRBV12-5	-	TRBJ1-2	CASGLGLGGGNDGYTF	TGTGCTAGTGGTTTGGGTCTCGGAGGGGGGAACGACGGCTACACCTTC
-	TRBV6-5	-	TRBJ1-1	CASSSGYTEAFF	TGTGCCAGCAGTTCAGGGTACACTGAAGCTTTCTTT
-	TRBV5-1	TRBD1	TRBJ2-7	CASSLDAGQGNLEQYF	TGCGCCAGCAGCTTGGATGCCGGACAGGGTAATCTCGAGCAGTACTTC
-	TRBV4-2	-	TRBJ1-6	CASSQADSFNSPLHF	TGTGCCAGCAGCCAAGCTGACAGTTTTAATTCACCCCTCCACTTT
-	TRBV7-2	TRBD1	TRBJ2-1	CASSLRWNRGVSYNEQFF	TGTGCCAGCAGCTTACGGTGGAACAGGGGGGTATCATACAATGAGCAGTTCTTC
-	TRBV9	-	TRBJ2-7	CASSELDSPYEQYF	TGTGCCAGCAGCGAGCTTGACAGCCCCTACGAGCAGTACTTC
-	TRBV11-2	-	TRBJ1-2	CASSLGGAGDYGYTF	TGTGCCAGCAGCTTAGGGGGGGCCGGGGACTATGGCTACACCTTC
-	TRBV3-1/TRBV3-2	-	TRBJ2-2	CASSQAGTGELFF	TGTGCCAGCAGCCAGGCGGGGACCGGGGAGCTGTTTTTT
few	TRBV29-1	-	TRBJ1-1	CSVENTASNTEAFF	TGCAGCGTTGAAAACACCGCGAGCAACACTGAAGCTTTCTTT
-	TRBV6-5	TRBD2	TRBJ2-5	CASSLGGEWETQYF	TGTGCCAGCAGCCTGGGGGGGGAGTGGGAGACCCAGTACTTC
once	TRBV18	-	TRBJ1-5	CASSPSDGAQPQHF	TGTGCCAGCTCACCTTCTGACGGGGCACAGCCCCAGCATTTT
-	TRBV5-1	-	TRBJ1-2	CASQQGVANYGYTF	TGCGCCAGCCAACAGGGAGTAGCTAACTATGGCTACACCTTC
-	TRBV28	TRBD2	TRBJ2-5	CASTSGLASQETQYF	TGTGCCAGCACCTCGGGACTAGCGTCCCAAGAGACCCAGTACTTC
once	TRBV30	TRBD1	TRBJ1-5	CAWGTMDRGTQPQHF	TGTGCCTGGGGGACCATGGACAGGGGTACTCAGCCCCAGCATTTT
-	TRBV5-5	-	TRBJ2-5	CASSLAPWGKETQYF	TGTGCCAGCAGCTTGGCTCCATGGGGTAAAGAGACCCAGTACTTC
few	TRBV7-2	-	TRBJ2-2	CASSLVLGSGELFF	TGTGCCAGCAGCTTAGTTTTGGGTTCCGGGGAGCTGTTTTTT
-	TRBV5-1	-	TRBJ1-1	CASSLRPMNTEAFF	TGCGCCAGCAGCTTGCGACCCATGAACACTGAAGCTTTCTTT
once	TRBV7-9	-	TRBJ2-7	CASSEPTRSSYEQYF	TGTGCCAGCAGCGAGCCGACGAGGAGCTCCTACGAGCAGTACTTC
-	TRBV25-1	-	TRBJ2-5	CASSEVSGLNQETQYF	TGTGCCAGCAGCGAGGTCTCGGGACTCAACCAAGAGACCCAGTACTTC
-	TRBV7-9	TRBD1	TRBJ1-2	CASSPTTGTGYGYTF	TGTGCCAGCAGCCCGACGACCGGGACAGGGTATGGCTACACCTTC
-	TRBV4-3	TRBD2	TRBJ2-1	CASSQGTSGYNEQFF	TGCGCCAGCAGCCAAGGGACTAGCGGATACAATGAGCAGTTCTTC
-	TRBV9	TRBD1	TRBJ1-4	CASSSPGGGNEKLFF	TGTGCCAGCAGCTCCCCAGGGGGGGGTAATGAAAAACTGTTTTTT
-	TRBV19	-	TRBJ2-3	CASRSMVGRTDTQYF	TGTGCCAGTAGGTCAATGGTGGGGCGCACAGATACGCAGTATTTT
-	TRBV18	-	TRBJ2-7	CASSPLGHEQYF	TGTGCCAGCTCACCACTCGGACACGAGCAGTACTTC
-	TRBV9	TRBD2	TRBJ2-5	CASSVAGTSGETQYF	TGTGCCAGCAGCGTAGCTGGGACTAGCGGAGAGACCCAGTACTTC
-	TRBV12-3/TRBV12-4	-	TRBJ1-1	CASRVNTEAFF	TGTGCCAGCAGAGTGAACACTGAAGCTTTCTTT
-	TRBV5-1	-	TRBJ2-3	CASSFSGTSTDTQYF	TGCGCCAGCAGCTTTAGCGGCACTAGCACAGATACGCAGTATTTT
-	TRBV2	-	TRBJ1-1	CASSDWRVTEAFF	TGTGCCAGCAGTGATTGGAGGGTCACTGAAGCTTTCTTT
-	TRBV7-6	-	TRBJ2-7	CASSLSGASWTYEQYF	TGTGCCAGCAGCTTAAGTGGGGCCAGTTGGACCTACGAGCAGTACTTC
-	TRBV15	-	TRBJ1-3	CATSRVGGGNTIYF	TGTGCCACCAGCAGAGTAGGGGGTGGAAACACCATATATTTT
-	TRBV7-3	-	TRBJ1-1	CASSLRRESNTEAFF	TGTGCCAGCAGCCTACGAAGAGAATCGAACACTGAAGCTTTCTTT
-	TRBV19	-	TRBJ1-2	CASSIANWGGPDGYTF	TGTGCCAGTAGTATAGCCAACTGGGGGGGGCCTGATGGCTACACCTTC
-	TRBV21-1	-	TRBJ2-2	CASSPRQTCLGELFF	TGTGCCAGCAGCCCAAGACAGACCTGCCTCGGGGAGCTGTTTTTT
-	TRBV5-8	-	TRBJ1-2	CASSLGQGSFYGYTF	TGTGCCAGCAGCTTGGGGCAGGGTTCTTTCTATGGCTACACCTTC
once	TRBV19	-	TRBJ2-5	CASSFGQKETQYF	TGTGCCAGTAGCTTTGGACAGAAAGAGACCCAGTACTTC
-	TRBV15	-	TRBJ2-7	CATSRGASGEQYF	TGTGCCACCAGCAGAGGGGCATCTGGGGAGCAGTACTTC
-	TRBV27	-	TRBJ2-6	CASRQAGANVLTF	TGTGCCAGCAGACAGGCTGGGGCCAACGTCCTGACTTTC
once	TRBV7-2	-	TRBJ2-1	CASTDQSSANEQFF	TGTGCCAGCACCGACCAAAGTAGCGCGAATGAGCAGTTCTTC
-	TRBV3-1/TRBV3-2	TRBD1	TRBJ1-1	CASSQGQGIGNTEAFF	TGTGCCAGCAGCCAAGGACAGGGGATAGGGAACACTGAAGCTTTCTTT
-	TRBV6-5	-	TRBJ2-2	CASSYSRGTTTGELFF	TGTGCCAGCAGTTACTCGCGCGGGACCACCACCGGGGAGCTGTTTTTT
-	TRBV6-4	-	TRBJ2-5	CASSVDWGETQYF	TGTGCCAGCAGTGTAGACTGGGGAGAGACCCAGTACTTC
-	TRBV12-3/TRBV12-4	-	TRBJ1-2	CASSLVNGGYTF	TGTGCCAGCAGTTTAGTTAATGGTGGCTACACCTTC
-	TRBV10-3	-	TRBJ1-2	CAISELGREKTSNYGYTF	TGTGCCATCAGTGAGTTGGGGCGGGAGAAAACCTCTAACTATGGCTACACCTTC
-	TRBV7-2	TRBD1	TRBJ2-7	CASSRRGQGAYEQYF	TGTGCCAGCAGCCGTCGGGGGCAGGGGGCGTACGAGCAGTACTTC
-	TRBV7-2	TRBD1	TRBJ1-1	CASNQQGGDTEAFF	TGTGCCAGCAACCAACAGGGGGGAGACACTGAAGCTTTCTTT